What follows describes a single TCR beta chain. Antigen: not known. The sample carries other DNA sequences with the same CDR3. This entry comes from a study of cytomegalovirus exposure and HLA in healthy donors. In the study overall: An early data release held some 85 million unique TCRs from HLA-typed donors. General study points: It was confirmed in vitro that a few of the CMV-associated chains were specific for CMV antigens. Segments of the TCR beta V type were, in most cases, productive about 87% or about 30% of the time in an earlier analysis.

The ends were cut back, 2 bases at V and 7 bases at J, with 11 bases in the middle. Germline-derived CDR1 and CDR2 are SGHTA and FQGTGA. The CDR3 spans 13 residues. Use of 60 Vbeta and 13 Jbeta primers characterized the PCR. Original handling: Later reanalysis found around 74 million unique TCR beta chains, around 11 million of them shared. TCRdb's table, derived via immunoSEQ multiplex PCR, lists solely in-frame clones and lacks some. V and J calls and clone size follow that table, whereas D and trimming were derived from the DNA. This table holds 130,000 or so clones. The source of this sequence is a woman aged 55-75 years in good health and CMV-seronegative. Sequencing input: PBMCs. The rearrangement links TRBV7-3 to TRBJ1-2; D not certain. CDR3 DNA: TGTGCCAGCAGCTTAGTCCGGGATACTGGCTACACCTTC. Translation: CASSLVRDTGYTF.